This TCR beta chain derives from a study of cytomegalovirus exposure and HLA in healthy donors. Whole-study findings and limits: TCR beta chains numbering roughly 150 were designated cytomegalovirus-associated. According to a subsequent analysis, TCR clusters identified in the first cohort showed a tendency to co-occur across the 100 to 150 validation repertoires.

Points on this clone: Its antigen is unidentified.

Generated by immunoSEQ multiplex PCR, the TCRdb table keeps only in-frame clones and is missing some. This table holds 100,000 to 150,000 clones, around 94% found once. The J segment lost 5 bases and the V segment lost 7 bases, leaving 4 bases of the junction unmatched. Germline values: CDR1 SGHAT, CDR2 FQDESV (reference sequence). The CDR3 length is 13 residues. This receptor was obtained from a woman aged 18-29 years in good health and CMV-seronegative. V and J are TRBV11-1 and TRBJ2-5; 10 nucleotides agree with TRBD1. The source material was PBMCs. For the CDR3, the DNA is TGTGCCAGCAAGGACAGGGGGAAGGAGACCCAGTACTTC. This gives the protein CASKDRGKETQYF.